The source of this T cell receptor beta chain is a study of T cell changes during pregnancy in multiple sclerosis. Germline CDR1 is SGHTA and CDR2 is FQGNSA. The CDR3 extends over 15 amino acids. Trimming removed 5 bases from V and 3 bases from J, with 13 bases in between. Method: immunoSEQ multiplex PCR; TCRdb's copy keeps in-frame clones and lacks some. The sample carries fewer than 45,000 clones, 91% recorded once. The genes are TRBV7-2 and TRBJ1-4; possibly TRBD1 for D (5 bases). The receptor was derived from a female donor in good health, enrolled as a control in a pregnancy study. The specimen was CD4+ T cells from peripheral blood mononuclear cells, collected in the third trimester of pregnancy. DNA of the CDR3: TGTGCCAGCAGCCCCCCGGGGGAGTCTAATGAAAAACTGTTTTTT. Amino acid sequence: CASSPPGESNEKLFF.